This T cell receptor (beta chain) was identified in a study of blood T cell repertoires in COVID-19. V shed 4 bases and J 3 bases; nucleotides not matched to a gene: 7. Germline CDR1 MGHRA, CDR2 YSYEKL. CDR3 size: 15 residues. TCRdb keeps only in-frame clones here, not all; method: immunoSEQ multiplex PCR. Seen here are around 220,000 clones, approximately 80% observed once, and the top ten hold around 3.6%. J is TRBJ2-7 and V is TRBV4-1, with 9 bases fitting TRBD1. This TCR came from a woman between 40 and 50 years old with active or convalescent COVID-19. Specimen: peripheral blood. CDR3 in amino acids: CASSRGQGSGYEQYF. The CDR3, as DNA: TGCGCCAGCAGCCGTGGACAGGGGTCGGGCTACGAGCAGTACTTC.